The clone carrying this TCR beta chain was detected a few times. This specimen comes from a study of blood T cells in healthy people across ages. In the study overall: Researchers report that template switching captured about one barcoded beta molecule per two T cells.

Per the germline V gene, CDR1 is DFQATT and CDR2 is SNEGSKA (reference sequence). V shed 4 bases and J shed 0 bases, with 13 bases lying between them. The CDR3 extends over 15 amino acids. In terms of origin and age, donors were healthy Caucasian individuals from Russia aged roughly 6 to 100. The use of a sample-barcoded 5' primer and a J-beta primer mix characterized a second PCR of 7 to 11 cycles. With 12 random nucleotides, a template-switch adaptor tagged each individual cDNA molecule. Sequencing yielded, for each sample, at least 3 million paired-end reads carrying CDR3. TCRdb analysed the 5' RACE reads with MiXCR anew, one entry per CDR3 protein. The sample carries over a million distinct CDR3 sequences, approximately 43% recorded once.

This receptor was obtained from a woman aged 18-29 years in good health. The source material was blood. V usage is TRBV20-1 and J usage is TRBJ2-1; D tentatively reads TRBD1 or TRBD2 (5 bases each). Here the CDR3 reads CSANVGESSYNEQFF. CDR3 nucleotides: TGCAGTGCTAATGTGGGGGAGAGCTCCTACAATGAGCAGTTCTTC.